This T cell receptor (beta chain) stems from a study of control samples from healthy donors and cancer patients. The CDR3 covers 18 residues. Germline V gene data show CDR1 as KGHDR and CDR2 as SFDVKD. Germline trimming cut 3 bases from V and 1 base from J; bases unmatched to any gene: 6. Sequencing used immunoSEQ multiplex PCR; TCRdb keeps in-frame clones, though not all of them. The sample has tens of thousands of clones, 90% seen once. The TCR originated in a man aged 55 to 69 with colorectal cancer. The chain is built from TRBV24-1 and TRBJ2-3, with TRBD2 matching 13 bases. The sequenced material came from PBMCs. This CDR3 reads CATSDRSGTSGGTDTQYF. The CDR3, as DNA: TGTGCCACCAGTGATCGATCCGGGACTAGCGGGGGCACAGATACGCAGTATTTT.